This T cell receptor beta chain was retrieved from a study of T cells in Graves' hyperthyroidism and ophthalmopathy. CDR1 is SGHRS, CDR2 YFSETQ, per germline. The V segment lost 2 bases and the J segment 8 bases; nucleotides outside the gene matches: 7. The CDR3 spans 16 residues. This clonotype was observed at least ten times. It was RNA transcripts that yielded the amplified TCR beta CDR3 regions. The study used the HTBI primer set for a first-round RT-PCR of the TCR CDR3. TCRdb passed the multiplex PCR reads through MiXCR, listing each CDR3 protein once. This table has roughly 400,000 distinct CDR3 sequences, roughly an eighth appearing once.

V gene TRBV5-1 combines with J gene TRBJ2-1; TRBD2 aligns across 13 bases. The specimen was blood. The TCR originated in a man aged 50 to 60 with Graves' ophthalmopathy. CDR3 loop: CASSFQGLAGAYEQFF. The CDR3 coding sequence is TGCGCCAGCAGCTTCCAAGGACTAGCGGGAGCCTATGAGCAGTTCTTC. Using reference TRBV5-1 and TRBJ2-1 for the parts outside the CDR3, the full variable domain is KAGVTQTPRYLIKTRGQQVTLSCSPISGHRSVSWYQQTPGQGLQFLFEYFSETQRNKGNFPGRFSGRQFSNSRSEMNVSTLELGDSALYLCASSFQGLAGAYEQFFGPGTRLTVL.